The entry below gives a single T cell receptor (beta chain) sequence along with its context. Antigen unknown. The CDR3 goes on 3 residues after the read ends, and that part is filled in from the germline J gene. This specimen belongs to a study of T cells in women clearing cervical HPV infection. Only in-frame clones appear in the TCRdb table, and some are missing; sequencing was by immunoSEQ multiplex PCR. The sample table includes approximately 24,000 clones. Broader study findings: Repertoire richness, not evenness, was significantly elevated in CIN3+ cases versus controls. T-cell numbers per sample were unknown and may explain richness differences.

Germline CDR1 and CDR2: PRHDT and FYEKMQ (reference sequence). V was shortened by 5 bases and J by 3 bases, with 14 bases between the two germline ends. The CDR3 runs to 14 residues. The V and J genes are TRBV13 and TRBJ2-7; D possibly corresponds to TRBD1 (5 bases). Sequencing was carried out using blood buffy coat. This sequence was found in a woman aged 18 to 75 with a cervical HPV16 infection that either progressed to CIN3+ or cleared (not recorded which). Incomplete CDR3 DNA: TGTGCCAGCAGCCTCATCAGGGTAAGCTACGAG. Amino acids: CASSLIRVSYE. The CDR3, in full, reads CASSLIRVSYEQYF.